This T cell receptor (beta chain) is from a study of shared clonotypes between healthy human individuals. Only in-frame clones appear in the TCRdb table, and some are missing; sequencing was by immunoSEQ multiplex PCR. The sample includes 2.5 million or so clones, around 94% of them seen just once. The CDR3 spans 15 residues. Trimming took 4 bases from V and 1 from J, leaving 10 bases between them. Germline lookup yields CDR1 MGHRA and CDR2 YSYEKL. The origin of this receptor is a young man in good health. The V gene is TRBV4-1, the J gene TRBJ1-4; D gene unclear. Sequences were obtained from naive CD4+ T cells sorted from blood. Subset: CD45RA+ positively selected. CDR3 sequence (DNA): TGCGCCAGCAGCCCCGACGGCTTAACTAATGAAAAACTGTTTTTT. Protein: CASSPDGLTNEKLFF.